The present TCR beta chain was sequenced within a study of post-analysis software for immune sequencing data. This clonotype occurred a few times. Its cognate antigen is unknown. General study points: Four to six TRBV segments were significantly more frequent in patients than in controls. TRBV5-6, TRBV5-1 and TRBV20-1 were among these segments.

The CDR3 is made up of 15 amino acids. Germline CDR1 SEHNR, CDR2 FQNEAQ (reference sequence). Trimming shortened V by 5 bases and J by 0 bases, and 13 bases separated the two germline ends. Included in the TCR beta cDNA libraries were unique molecular identifiers. TCRdb analysed the PCR reads with MiXCR anew, one entry per CDR3 protein. The data hold about 570,000 distinct CDR3 sequences, with around 34% observed a single time. This clonotype was sampled from a girl aged 2-17 years with multiple sclerosis. Source material: blood. The chain carries TRBV7-9 and TRBJ1-1; no clear D gene. The CDR3 spells CASSRVTGLNTEAFF. The CDR3 nucleotides are TGTGCCAGCAGCCGAGTGACCGGATTGAACACTGAAGCTTTCTTT. Drawing the rest from reference TRBV7-9 and TRBJ1-1, the complete variable domain is DTGVSQNPRHKITKRGQNVTFRCDPISEHNRLYWYRQTLGQGPEFLTYFQNEAQLEKSRLLSDRFSAERPKGSFSTLEIQRTEQGDSAMYLCASSRVTGLNTEAFFGQGTRLTVV.